Listed below are T cell receptor beta chains from one sample, sequenced in a study of T cell changes during pregnancy in multiple sclerosis. Measured with immunoSEQ multiplex PCR; TCRdb has only the in-frame clones, and not every one. The table lists 55,000 to 75,000 clones, under 95% of them singletons. Here the sequenced sample was peripheral blood, taken in the third trimester of pregnancy. The receptor set was obtained from a female donor in good health, enrolled as a control in a pregnancy study. Both conserved end residues are part of each CDR3.

v_gene	j_gene	CDR3aa
TRBV7-3	TRBJ2-7	CASSSMTGYEQYF
TRBV5-8	TRBJ2-1	CASSLRLGGDNEQFF
TRBV14	TRBJ1-1	CASSRLTGMNTEAFF
TRBV5-6	TRBJ1-2	CASSLPDRLGDGYTF
TRBV27	TRBJ2-1	CASSLVRGHGNEQFF
TRBV9	TRBJ1-3	CASSVTVGDTIYF
TRBV28	TRBJ1-1	CASSDFDREAFF
TRBV7-6	TRBJ1-5	CASSPGTGGRQPQHF
TRBV15	TRBJ1-1	CATSQIPGQGDTEAFF
TRBV9	TRBJ1-1	CASSVRGGTEAFF
TRBV28	TRBJ2-7	CASREGHPPYEQYF
TRBV20-1	TRBJ1-1	CSGRGDTEAFF
TRBV27	TRBJ2-7	CAILEGALSYEQYF
TRBV27	TRBJ1-1	CASSSRVSTEAFF
TRBV5-1	TRBJ2-1	CASSPDMSSYNEQFF
TRBV10-3	TRBJ1-4	CAISEQGGNEKLFF
TRBV6-6	TRBJ2-1	CASMTSGGRNEQFF
TRBV15	TRBJ2-2	CATFMTGYGELFF
TRBV15	TRBJ1-2	CATSPPRDSDGYTF
TRBV4-1	TRBJ2-1	CASSQGIGGAYNEQFF
TRBV5-1	TRBJ2-3	CASSLTPGLANTDTQYF
TRBV18	TRBJ1-1	CASSPLGTGGLTAFF
TRBV27	TRBJ1-1	CASSLVGTAKNTEAFF
TRBV19	TRBJ1-4	CASSIPGGGDEKLFF
TRBV6-5	TRBJ1-5	CASRVDRGGNQPQHF
TRBV4-3	TRBJ1-6	CASSQDRGYNSPLHF
TRBV4-2	TRBJ2-5	CASSQERFAETQYF
TRBV28	TRBJ2-5	CASSLPGLVEETQYF
TRBV29-1	TRBJ1-2	CSSWSGGNYGYTF
TRBV7-2	TRBJ2-7	CASSHPRAYEQYF
TRBV7-9	TRBJ2-3	CASSSLAGGSTDTQYF
TRBV27	TRBJ2-2	CASRLAGGNTGELFF
TRBV6-5	TRBJ2-7	CASSFGTGPREQYF
TRBV5-4	TRBJ2-1	CASSPEGAGPSYNEQFF
TRBV7-8	TRBJ2-5	CASRLAGGSETQYF
TRBV5-8	TRBJ1-6	CASSRDRGDSPLHF
TRBV29-1	TRBJ1-1	CSVGGEVEAFF
TRBV7-3	TRBJ1-1	CASSKEGQWNTEAFF